These 11 T cell receptor beta chains came from one sample sequenced in a study of T cells in Graves' hyperthyroidism and ophthalmopathy. The CDR3 regions of TCR beta were amplified from RNA transcripts. The HTBI primer set was used in a first-round RT-PCR of the TCR CDR3. TCRdb reanalysed the multiplex PCR reads using MiXCR and keeps one entry per CDR3 protein. The sample records roughly 500,000 distinct CDR3 sequences, about 15% being singletons. Sequencing was carried out using blood. These receptors were taken from a woman aged 25 to 39 with Graves' hyperthyroidism that later progressed to Graves' ophthalmopathy.

For the CDR3, the DNA is TGTGCCAGCAGCTTATGGGGCGACAGTAATGAAAAACTGTTTTTT. Residues: CASSLWGDSNEKLFF. This chain uses TRBV7-2 with TRBJ1-4, with a weak D call TRBD1 (5 bases). The length of the CDR3 is 15 residues. Deletions cut 2 bases from V and 4 bases from J, with 11 bases between. The germline gives CDR1 SGHTA, CDR2 FQGNSA. Full variable domain (outside the CDR3, taken from reference TRBV7-2 and TRBJ1-4): GAGVSQSPSNKVTEKGKDVELRCDPISGHTALYWYRQSLGQGLEFLIYFQGNSAPDKSGLPSDRFSAERTGGSVSTLTIQRTQQEDSAVYLCASSLWGDSNEKLFFGSGTQLSVL.

This clonotype appeared many times. This chain connects TRBV5-4 to TRBJ2-3; D possibly corresponds to TRBD2 (6 bases). The V gene's germline CDR1 is SGHNT and CDR2 YYREEE (reference sequence). V shed 3 bases and J shed 5 bases, with 16 bases lying between them. This CDR3 has 15 amino acids. The CDR3 DNA sequence: TGTGCCAGCAGCTCAAAAGAGAGGAGGGGAGATACGCAGTATTTT. Translation gives CASSSKERRGDTQYF.

This clonotype was seen at least ten times. The chain employs TRBV9 and TRBJ2-3; D may be TRBD1 (5 bases). The germline CDR1 and CDR2 sequences are SGDLS and YYNGEE. The CDR3 runs 14 residues. The V end lost 0 bases, the J end lost 6 bases, and 11 bases lay between the germline ends. The CDR3 loop is CASSVAPGPDTQYF. The CDR3 DNA reads TGTGCCAGCAGCGTAGCGCCAGGGCCGGATACGCAGTATTTT. Full variable domain (missing parts from reference TRBV9 and TRBJ2-3): DSGVTQTPKHLITATGQRVTLRCSPRSGDLSVYWYQQSLDQGLQFLIQYYNGEERAKGNILERFSAQQFPDLHSELNLSSLELGDSALYFCASSVAPGPDTQYFGPGTRLTVL.

This clonotype was found a few times. The chain has TRBV7-8 and TRBJ1-1; no definite D call. The CDR3 runs 19 residues. Looked up from germline, CDR1 is SGHVS and CDR2 is FQNEAQ. Trimming stripped 0 bases from V and 0 bases from J, with 20 bases between. The CDR3 loop is CASSLAVGRDQIVNTEAFF. In nucleotides, the CDR3 is TGTGCCAGCAGCTTAGCGGTCGGGCGCGACCAAATTGTGAACACTGAAGCTTTCTTT.

The table lists this clonotype with many counts. The chain is built from TRBV6-1 and TRBJ1-1, with unresolved D. Germline V CDR1 and CDR2: MNHNS, SASEGT. The CDR3 consists of 15 residues. The V gene lost 3 bases and the J gene lost 4 bases, with 15 bases spanning the gap. The CDR3 loop is CASSDRIGLATEAFF. The CDR3 DNA sequence: TGTGCCAGCAGTGATCGAATAGGGCTCGCCACTGAAGCTTTCTTT.

About this clonotype itself: This sequence may be a read error, since a much larger clone differs from it by one base. The chain recombines TRBV7-3 with TRBJ1-1, with 7 bases fitting TRBD1. This CDR3 is built from 14 residues. Trimming removed 5 bases from V and 4 bases from J; junction bases left unmatched: 7. Germline CDR1 SGHTA, CDR2 FQGTGA. Here the CDR3 DNA reads TGTGCCAGCAGCCTAGGGGGCATGGGCACTGAAGCTTTCTTT. Residues: CASSLGGMGTEAFF. Full variable domain (missing parts from reference TRBV7-3 and TRBJ1-1): GAGVSQTPSNKVTEKGKYVELRCDPISGHTALYWYRQSLGQGPEFLIYFQGTGAADDSGLPNDRFFAVRPEGSVSTLKIQRTERGDSAVYLCASSLGGMGTEAFFGQGTRLTVV.

This clonotype was seen a few times. The chain is built from TRBV27 and TRBJ1-2; unclear D gene. Germline V lookup: CDR1 MNHEY, CDR2 SMNVEV (reference sequence). Trimming took off 7 bases at V and 4 bases at J, with 16 bases between the two ends. The CDR3 has 14 amino acids. The CDR3 is CASTAGVRGYGYTF. DNA for the CDR3: TGTGCCAGCACGGCGGGCGTTCGGGGCTATGGCTACACCTTC.

This clonotype was counted ten times or more. Written as DNA, the CDR3 is TGTGCCAGCAGCTCACGAGGGAATATCTACGAGCAGTACTTC. Translation: CASSSRGNIYEQYF. The rearrangement joins TRBV7-9 to TRBJ2-7; TRBD2 is a possible D gene (5 bases). The CDR3 runs 14 residues. The ends were cut back, 4 bases at V and 3 bases at J, with 13 bases in the middle. The germline gives CDR1 SEHNR, CDR2 FQNEAQ (reference sequence). Full variable domain (missing parts from reference TRBV7-9 and TRBJ2-7): DTGVSQNPRHKITKRGQNVTFRCDPISEHNRLYWYRQTLGQGPEFLTYFQNEAQLEKSRLLSDRFSAERPKGSFSTLEIQRTEQGDSAMYLCASSSRGNIYEQYFGPGTRLTVT.

This clonotype appeared many times. This sequence joins TRBV6-5 and TRBJ1-3, with D uncertain. Germline V gene sequence: CDR1 MNHEY, CDR2 SVGAGI. This CDR3 spans 14 amino acids. V shed 1 base and J shed 0 bases, with 4 bases lying between them. The CDR3 protein is CASSYLASGNTIYF. The CDR3 coding sequence is TGTGCCAGCAGTTACTTGGCCTCTGGAAACACCATATATTTT.

This clonotype has at least ten counts. The rearrangement links TRBV7-9 to TRBJ2-7; 7 bases fit TRBD1. Germline V CDR1 and CDR2: SEHNR, FQNEAQ (reference sequence). V lost 3 bases to trimming and J lost 6 bases; unmatched junction nucleotides: 2. This CDR3 has 12 amino acids. CDR3 DNA sequence: TGTGCCAGCAGCTTCCGACAGGGCGAGCAGTACTTC. This translates into CASSFRQGEQYF.

This clonotype was counted at least ten times. The chain couples TRBV28 to TRBJ1-5; no clear D. Between the trimmed V and J ends, which lost 6 bases and 9 bases, there was a span of 15 bases. The CDR3 spans 13 residues. Germline loops: CDR1 MDHEN, CDR2 SYDVKM. CDR3 residues: CASRGREFGPQHF. DNA of the CDR3: TGTGCCAGCAGGGGCCGCGAATTTGGGCCCCAGCATTTT.